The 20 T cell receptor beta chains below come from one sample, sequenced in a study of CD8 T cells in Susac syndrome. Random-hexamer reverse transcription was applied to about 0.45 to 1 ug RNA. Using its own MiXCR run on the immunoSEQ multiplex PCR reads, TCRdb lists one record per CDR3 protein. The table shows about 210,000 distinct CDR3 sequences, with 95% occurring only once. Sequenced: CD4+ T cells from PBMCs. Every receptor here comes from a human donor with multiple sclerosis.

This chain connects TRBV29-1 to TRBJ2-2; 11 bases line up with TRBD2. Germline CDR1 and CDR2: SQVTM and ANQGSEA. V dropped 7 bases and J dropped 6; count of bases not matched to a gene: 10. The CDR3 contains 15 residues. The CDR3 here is CSGGFELAGAGELFF. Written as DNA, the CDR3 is TGCAGCGGAGGTTTTGAACTAGCGGGAGCCGGGGAGCTGTTTTTT.

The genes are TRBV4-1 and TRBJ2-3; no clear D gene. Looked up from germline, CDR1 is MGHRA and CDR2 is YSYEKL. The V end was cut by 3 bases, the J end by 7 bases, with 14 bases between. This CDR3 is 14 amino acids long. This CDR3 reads CASSQDPRGHTQYF. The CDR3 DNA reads TGCGCCAGCAGCCAGGATCCTCGTGGGCATACGCAGTATTTT.

Here the CDR3 DNA reads TGCAGCGTAAGCCTTACCCCCTACGAGCAGTACTTC. Translation: CSVSLTPYEQYF. This chain joins TRBV29-1 and TRBJ2-7; D is unresolved. V lost 6 bases to trimming and J lost 2 bases, with 11 bases between them. The germline V gene has CDR1 SQVTM and CDR2 ANQGSEA. The CDR3 loop spans 12 amino acids.

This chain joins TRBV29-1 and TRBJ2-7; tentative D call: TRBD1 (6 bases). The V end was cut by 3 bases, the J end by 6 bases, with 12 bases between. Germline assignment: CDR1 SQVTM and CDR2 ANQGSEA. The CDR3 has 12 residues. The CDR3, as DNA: TGCAGCGTTGACGGACAGAGCGGCGAGCAGTACTTC. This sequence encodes CSVDGQSGEQYF.

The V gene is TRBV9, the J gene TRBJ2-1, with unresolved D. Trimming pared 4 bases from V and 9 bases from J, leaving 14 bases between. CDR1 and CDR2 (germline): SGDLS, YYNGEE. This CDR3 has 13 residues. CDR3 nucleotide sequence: TGTGCCAGCAGCATCGTCCTCTATGGTGAGCAGTTCTTC. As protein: CASSIVLYGEQFF.

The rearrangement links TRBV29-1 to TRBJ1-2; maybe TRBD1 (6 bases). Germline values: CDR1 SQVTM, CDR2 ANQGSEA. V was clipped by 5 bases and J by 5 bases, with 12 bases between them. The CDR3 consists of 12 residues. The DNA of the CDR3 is TGCAGCGTTTCCCTAACAGGGTATGGCTACACCTTC. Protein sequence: CSVSLTGYGYTF.

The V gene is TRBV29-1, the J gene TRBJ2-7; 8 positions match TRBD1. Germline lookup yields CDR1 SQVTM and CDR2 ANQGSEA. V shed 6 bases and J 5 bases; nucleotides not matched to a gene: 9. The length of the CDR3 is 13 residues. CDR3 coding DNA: TGCAGCGTCCGGACAGGGCGGGTCAACGAGCAGTACTTC. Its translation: CSVRTGRVNEQYF.

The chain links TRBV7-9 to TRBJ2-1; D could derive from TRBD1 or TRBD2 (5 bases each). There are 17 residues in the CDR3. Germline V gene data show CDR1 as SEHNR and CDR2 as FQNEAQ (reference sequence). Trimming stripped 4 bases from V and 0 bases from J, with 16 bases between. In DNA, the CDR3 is TGTGCCAGCAGCTCCCCGGGGAACAGGAACTCCTACAATGAGCAGTTCTTC. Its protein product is CASSSPGNRNSYNEQFF.

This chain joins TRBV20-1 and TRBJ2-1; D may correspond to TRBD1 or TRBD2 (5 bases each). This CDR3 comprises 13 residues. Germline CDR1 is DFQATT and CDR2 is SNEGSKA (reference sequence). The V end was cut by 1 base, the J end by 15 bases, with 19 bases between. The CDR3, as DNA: TGCAGTGCTAGAGGCCGGGGCACCGGCGGGCTGTTCTTC. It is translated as CSARGRGTGGLFF.

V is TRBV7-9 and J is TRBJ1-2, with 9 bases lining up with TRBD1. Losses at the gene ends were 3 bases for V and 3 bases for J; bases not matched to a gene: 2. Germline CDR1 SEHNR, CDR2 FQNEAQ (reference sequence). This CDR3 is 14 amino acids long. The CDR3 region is CASSLTGGYYGYTF. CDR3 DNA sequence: TGTGCCAGCAGCTTGACAGGGGGATACTATGGCTACACCTTC.

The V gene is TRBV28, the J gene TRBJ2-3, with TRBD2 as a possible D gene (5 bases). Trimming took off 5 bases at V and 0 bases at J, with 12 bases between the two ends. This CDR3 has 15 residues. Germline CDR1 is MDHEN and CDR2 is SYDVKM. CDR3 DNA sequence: TGTGCCAGCAGTAGGCCACGGGGAAGCACAGATACGCAGTATTTT. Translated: CASSRPRGSTDTQYF.

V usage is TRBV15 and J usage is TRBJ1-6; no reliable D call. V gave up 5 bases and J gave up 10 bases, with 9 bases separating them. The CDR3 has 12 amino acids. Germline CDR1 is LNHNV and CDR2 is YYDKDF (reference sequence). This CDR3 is CATSVVSSPLHF. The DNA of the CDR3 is TGTGCCACCAGCGTAGTAAGCTCACCCCTCCACTTT.

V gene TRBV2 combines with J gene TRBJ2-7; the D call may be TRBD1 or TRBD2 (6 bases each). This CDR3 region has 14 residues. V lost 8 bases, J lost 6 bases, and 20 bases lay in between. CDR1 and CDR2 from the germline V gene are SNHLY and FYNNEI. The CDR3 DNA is TGTGCCAGCCGGGGGCAGGTTCTACGTGGCGAGCAGTACTTC. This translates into CASRGQVLRGEQYF. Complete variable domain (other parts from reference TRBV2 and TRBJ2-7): EPEVTQTPSHQVTQMGQEVILRCVPISNHLYFYWYRQILGQKVEFLVSFYNNEISEKSEIFDDQFSVERPDGSNFTLKIRSTKLEDSAMYFCASRGQVLRGEQYFGPGTRLTVT.

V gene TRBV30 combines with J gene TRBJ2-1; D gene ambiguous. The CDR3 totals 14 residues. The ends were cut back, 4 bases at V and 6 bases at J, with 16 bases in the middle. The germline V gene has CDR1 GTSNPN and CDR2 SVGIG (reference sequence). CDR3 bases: TGTGCCTGGAATACCCCCGAACCCATCAATGAGCAGTTCTTC. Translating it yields CAWNTPEPINEQFF.

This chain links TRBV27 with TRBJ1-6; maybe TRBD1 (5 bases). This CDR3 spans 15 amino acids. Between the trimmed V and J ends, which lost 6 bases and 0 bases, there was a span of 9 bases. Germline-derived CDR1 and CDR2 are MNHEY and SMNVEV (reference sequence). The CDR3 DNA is TGTGCCAGCAGGGGACGTAGCTCCTATAATTCACCCCTCCACTTT. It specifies CASRGRSSYNSPLHF.

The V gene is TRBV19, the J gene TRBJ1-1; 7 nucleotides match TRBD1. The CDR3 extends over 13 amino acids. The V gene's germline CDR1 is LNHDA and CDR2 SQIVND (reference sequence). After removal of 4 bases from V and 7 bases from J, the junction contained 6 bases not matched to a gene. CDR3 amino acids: CASSTTTGNEAFF. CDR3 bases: TGTGCCAGTAGTACAACGACAGGGAATGAAGCTTTCTTT.

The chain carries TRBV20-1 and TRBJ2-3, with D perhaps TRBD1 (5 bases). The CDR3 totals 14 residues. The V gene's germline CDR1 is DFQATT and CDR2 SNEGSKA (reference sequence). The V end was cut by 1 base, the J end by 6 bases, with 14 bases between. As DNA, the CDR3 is TGCAGTGCTAGAGGGGGCTACCTTGGGGATACGCAGTATTTT. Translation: CSARGGYLGDTQYF.

CDR3 DNA: TGTGCCAGCTCACCAAGCGGGAGTGCGGGCTACGAGCAGTACTTC. This encodes CASSPSGSAGYEQYF. V usage is TRBV18 and J usage is TRBJ2-7, with 8 nucleotides matching TRBD2. The junction had 6 bases not matched to a gene; V was cut back by 2 bases and J by 3 bases. The length of the CDR3 is 15 residues. From germline, CDR1 is KGHSH and CDR2 LQKENI.

In nucleotides, the CDR3 is TGTGCCAGCAGTATGGGACAGAACAATCAGCCCCAGCATTTT. Translating gives CASSMGQNNQPQHF. The chain links TRBV7-9 to TRBJ1-5; 7 positions agree with TRBD1. The junction had 5 bases not matched to a gene; V was cut back by 6 bases and J by 3 bases. Germline CDR1 and CDR2: SEHNR and FQNEAQ (reference sequence). The CDR3 runs to 14 residues. Complete variable domain (other parts from reference TRBV7-9 and TRBJ1-5): DTGVSQNPRHKITKRGQNVTFRCDPISEHNRLYWYRQTLGQGPEFLTYFQNEAQLEKSRLLSDRFSAERPKGSFSTLEIQRTEQGDSAMYLCASSMGQNNQPQHFGDGTRLSIL.

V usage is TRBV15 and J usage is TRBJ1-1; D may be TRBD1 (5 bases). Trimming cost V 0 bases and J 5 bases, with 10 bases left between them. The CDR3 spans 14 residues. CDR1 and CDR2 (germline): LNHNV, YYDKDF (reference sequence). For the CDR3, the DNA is TGTGCCACCAGCAGAGATCGGGGGAGGACTGAAGCTTTCTTT. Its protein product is CATSRDRGRTEAFF.